One and the same sample provided the 11 T cell receptor beta chains below, sequenced in a study of early T cells in non-severe SARS-CoV-2 infection. TCRdb reprocessed the 5' RACE reads via MiXCR and lists one record per CDR3 protein. This sample has 75,000 to 100,000 distinct CDR3 sequences, with roughly 15% found just once. The sample consisted of whole blood. The receptors were gathered from an adult who was a healthcare worker with PCR-confirmed SARS-CoV-2 infection or an uninfected control (not recorded which).

This clonotype was counted many times. This sequence joins TRBV2 and TRBJ2-3; a weak D match, TRBD1 (5 bases). Germline loops: CDR1 SNHLY, CDR2 FYNNEI. Trimming removed 2 bases at V and 2 bases at J, with 8 bases between. CDR3 length: 14 residues. CDR3 coding DNA: TGTGCCAGCAGTGAAAAGGGGAACACAGATACGCAGTATTTT. Its translation: CASSEKGNTDTQYF.

The chain links TRBV11-2 to TRBJ1-4; D possibly corresponds to TRBD1 (6 bases). There are 17 residues in the CDR3. Trimming left V 5 bases short and J 4 bases short, with 20 bases between. CDR1 is SGHAT and CDR2 is FQNNGV in the germline V gene. The CDR3 protein is CASSATRYRAVNEKLFF. The CDR3 region has the DNA TGTGCCAGCAGCGCGACGCGATACAGGGCAGTTAATGAAAAACTGTTTTTT.

This clonotype was detected many times. The gene calls are TRBV2 and TRBJ2-7; no clear D. Trimming left V 8 bases short and J 1 base short, with 9 bases between. This CDR3 contains 12 residues. CDR1 is SNHLY, CDR2 FYNNEI, per germline. CDR3 amino acids: CASRTQSYEQYV. As DNA, the CDR3 is TGTGCCAGCCGAACACAATCCTACGAGCAGTACGTC.

This clonotype was counted ten times or more. This sequence joins TRBV5-1 and TRBJ1-6; tentatively, D is TRBD1 (6 bases). V dropped 0 bases and J dropped 7 bases, with 20 bases sitting between them. CDR3 length: 18 residues. From germline, CDR1 is SGHRS and CDR2 YFSETQ. The chain's CDR3 is CASSLEEVSGGRNSPLHF. The CDR3 DNA sequence: TGCGCCAGCAGCTTGGAAGAAGTGAGTGGGGGCAGGAATTCACCCCTCCACTTT.

This clonotype was seen many times. The gene calls are TRBV6-6 and TRBJ1-5; TRBD1 is a possible D gene (5 bases). The CDR3 runs 14 residues. In germline, CDR1 is MNHNY, CDR2 SVGAGI (reference sequence). The CDR3 sequence is CATQGAGSSEPQHF. CDR3 nucleotides: TGTGCTACCCAAGGCGCAGGGAGTAGTGAGCCCCAGCATTTT.

The chain carries TRBV5-1 and TRBJ2-5; D ambiguous. The ends were cut back, 0 bases at V and 2 bases at J, with 8 bases in the middle. There are 14 residues in the CDR3. The germline V gene has CDR1 SGHRS and CDR2 YFSETQ. Here the CDR3 DNA reads TGCGCCAGCAGCTTGGTTCCGTGGCAAGAGACCCAGTACTTC. This sequence encodes CASSLVPWQETQYF.

This clonotype was seen more than once but under ten times. The chain links TRBV5-1 to TRBJ1-2, with D unresolved. Trimming stripped 0 bases from V and 4 bases from J, with 13 bases between. Germline CDR1 SGHRS, CDR2 YFSETQ. This CDR3 has 15 amino acids. CDR3: CASSLVGTGSYGYTF. The CDR3 nucleotides read TGCGCCAGCAGCTTGGTCGGTACCGGGAGCTATGGCTACACCTTC. Full variable domain (remainder filled in from reference TRBV5-1 and TRBJ1-2): KAGVTQTPRYLIKTRGQQVTLSCSPISGHRSVSWYQQTPGQGLQFLFEYFSETQRNKGNFPGRFSGRQFSNSRSEMNVSTLELGDSALYLCASSLVGTGSYGYTFGSGTRLTVV.

This chain links TRBV10-1 with TRBJ2-1; 8 bases align to TRBD1. Germline V gene lookup returns CDR1 WNHNN and CDR2 SYGVQD (reference sequence). The CDR3 extends over 16 amino acids. V lost 6 bases, J lost 0 bases, and 7 bases stayed unmatched. This chain's CDR3 is CASSRQTGGSYNEQFF. The CDR3 bases are TGCGCCAGCAGCCGGCAAACAGGGGGCTCCTACAATGAGCAGTTCTTC.

The V call is TRBV29-1, the J call TRBJ1-3, with D maybe TRBD1 (6 bases). Germline V gene data show CDR1 as SQVTM and CDR2 as ANQGSEA. CDR3 length: 14 amino acids. Trimming removed 4 bases at V and 0 bases at J, with 10 bases between. Written as DNA, the CDR3 is TGCAGCGTTGTAGGGGGAATCTCTGGAAACACCATATATTTT. It codes for CSVVGGISGNTIYF.

The chain couples TRBV2 to TRBJ2-5, with TRBD2 matching over 11 bases. Germline V gives CDR1 SNHLY, CDR2 FYNNEI. The CDR3 is made up of 14 amino acids. V dropped 8 bases and J dropped 0; count of bases not matched to a gene: 2. CDR3 DNA: TGTGCCAGCCCTAGCGGGGGGAACCAAGAGACCCAGTACTTC. This translates into CASPSGGNQETQYF.

This clonotype appeared a few times. This chain joins TRBV6-9 and TRBJ1-2; D ambiguous. Trimming took 8 bases from V and 5 from J, leaving 15 bases between them. CDR1 MNHGY and CDR2 SVAAGI come from the germline V gene. The CDR3 has 13 residues. CDR3 sequence reads: CASPWQAVYGYTF. The CDR3, as DNA: TGTGCCAGCCCTTGGCAGGCAGTTTATGGCTACACCTTC.